This TCR beta chain emerged from a study of cytomegalovirus exposure and HLA in healthy donors. Looking at the study overall: The 666 first-cohort repertoires shared a platform with the approximately 120 validation repertoires, as reported in a later analysis. Findings of the study overall: The investigators catalogued 150 to 200 TCR beta chains as cytomegalovirus-associated. In vitro, three CMV-associated chains proved specific for CMV antigens.

Trimming took 7 bases from V and 8 from J, leaving 20 bases between them. The germline CDR1 and CDR2 sequences are MDHEN and SYDVKM. The CDR3 covers 14 residues. Assay: immunoSEQ multiplex PCR; the TCRdb copy retains only in-frame clones and omits some. The profile shows about 400,000 clones, just over 85% of them singletons. Comments on this clone: Antigen specificity is unknown.

The sequenced sample was PBMCs. The genes are TRBV28 and TRBJ1-2, with D hard to call. The receptor was isolated from a young woman in good health and CMV-seronegative. The CDR3 nucleotides read TGTGCCAGCAACATTGACCGGAGGGATGGGGGCTACACCTTC. Translation: CASNIDRRDGGYTF.